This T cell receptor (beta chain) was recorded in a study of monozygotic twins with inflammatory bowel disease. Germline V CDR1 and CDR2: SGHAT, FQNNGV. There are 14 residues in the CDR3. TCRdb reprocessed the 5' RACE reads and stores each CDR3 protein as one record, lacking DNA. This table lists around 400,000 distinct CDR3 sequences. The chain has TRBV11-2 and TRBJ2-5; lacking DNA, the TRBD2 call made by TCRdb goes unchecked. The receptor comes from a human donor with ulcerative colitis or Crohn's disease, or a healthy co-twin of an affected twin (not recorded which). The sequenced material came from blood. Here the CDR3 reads CASSFTTSGATQYF.